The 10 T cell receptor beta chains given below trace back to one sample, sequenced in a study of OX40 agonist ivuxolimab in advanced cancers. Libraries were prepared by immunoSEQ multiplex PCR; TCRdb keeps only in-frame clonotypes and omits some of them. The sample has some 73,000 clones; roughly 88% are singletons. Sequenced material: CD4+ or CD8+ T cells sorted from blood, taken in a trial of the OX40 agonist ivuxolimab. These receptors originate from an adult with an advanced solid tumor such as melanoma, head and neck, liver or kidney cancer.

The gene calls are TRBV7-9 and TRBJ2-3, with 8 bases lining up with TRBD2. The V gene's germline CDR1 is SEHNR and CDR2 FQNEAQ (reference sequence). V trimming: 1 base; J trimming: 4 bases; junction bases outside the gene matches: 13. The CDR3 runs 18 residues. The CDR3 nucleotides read TGTGCCAGCAGCTTAGGCCTAGACGGACTAGCTTTCTCAGATACGCAGTATTTT. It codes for CASSLGLDGLAFSDTQYF.

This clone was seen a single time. CDR3 protein: CASSYPGGGGEQYF. CDR3 DNA sequence: TGTGCCAGCAGTTACCCCGGGGGAGGGGGCGAGCAGTACTTC. This chain joins TRBV6-6 and TRBJ2-7, with D possibly TRBD2 on 7 matching bases. V dropped 2 bases and J dropped 6 bases, with 14 bases sitting between them. CDR1 and CDR2 from the germline V gene are MNHNY and SVGAGI (reference sequence). This CDR3 region has 14 residues.

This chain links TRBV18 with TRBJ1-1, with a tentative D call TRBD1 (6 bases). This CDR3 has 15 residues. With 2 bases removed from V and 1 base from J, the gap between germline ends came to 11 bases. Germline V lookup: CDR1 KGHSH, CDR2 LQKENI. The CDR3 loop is CASSPDQQGNTEAFF. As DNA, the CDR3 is TGTGCCAGCTCACCAGATCAACAGGGGAACACTGAAGCTTTCTTT.

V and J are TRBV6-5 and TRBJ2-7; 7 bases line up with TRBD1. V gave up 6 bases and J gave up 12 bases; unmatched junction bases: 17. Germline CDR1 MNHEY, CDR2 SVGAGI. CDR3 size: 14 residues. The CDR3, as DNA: TGTGCCAGCAGCCTGCAGGGGGAGTCTGCGAAACGGTACTTC. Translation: CASSLQGESAKRYF.

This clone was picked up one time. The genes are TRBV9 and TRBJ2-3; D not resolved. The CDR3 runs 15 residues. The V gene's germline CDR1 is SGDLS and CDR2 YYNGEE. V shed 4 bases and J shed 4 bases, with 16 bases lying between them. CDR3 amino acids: CASSTRAVGPDTQYF. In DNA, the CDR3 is TGTGCCAGCAGCACCCGGGCCGTCGGGCCAGATACGCAGTATTTT. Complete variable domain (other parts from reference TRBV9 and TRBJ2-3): DSGVTQTPKHLITATGQRVTLRCSPRSGDLSVYWYQQSLDQGLQFLIQYYNGEERAKGNILERFSAQQFPDLHSELNLSSLELGDSALYFCASSTRAVGPDTQYFGPGTRLTVL.

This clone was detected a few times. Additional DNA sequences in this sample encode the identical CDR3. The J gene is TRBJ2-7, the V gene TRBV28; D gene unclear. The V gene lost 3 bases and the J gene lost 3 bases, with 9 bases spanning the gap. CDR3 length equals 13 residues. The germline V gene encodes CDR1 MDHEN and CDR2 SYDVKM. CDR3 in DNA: TGTGCCAGCAGTTTCGGGCAAGACTACGAGCAGTACTTC. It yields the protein CASSFGQDYEQYF. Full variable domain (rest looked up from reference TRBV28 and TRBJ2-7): DVKVTQSSRYLVKRTGEKVFLECVQDMDHENMFWYRQDPGLGLRLIYFSYDVKMKEKGDIPEGYSVSREKKERFSLILESASTNQTSMYLCASSFGQDYEQYFGPGTRLTVT.

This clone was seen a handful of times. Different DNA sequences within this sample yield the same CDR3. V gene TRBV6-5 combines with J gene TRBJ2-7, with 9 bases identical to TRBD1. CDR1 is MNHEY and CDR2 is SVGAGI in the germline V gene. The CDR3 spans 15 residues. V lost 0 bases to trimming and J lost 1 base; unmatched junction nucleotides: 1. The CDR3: CASSYSGTGSYEQYF. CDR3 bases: TGTGCCAGCAGTTACTCAGGGACAGGGTCCTACGAGCAGTACTTC.

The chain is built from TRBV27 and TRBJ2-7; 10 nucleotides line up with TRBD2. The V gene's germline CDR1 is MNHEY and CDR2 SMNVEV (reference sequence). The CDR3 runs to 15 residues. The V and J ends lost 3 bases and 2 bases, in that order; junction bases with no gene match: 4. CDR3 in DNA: TGTGCCAGCAGTTTTAGCGGGGGGTCCACCTACGAGCAGTACTTC. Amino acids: CASSFSGGSTYEQYF.

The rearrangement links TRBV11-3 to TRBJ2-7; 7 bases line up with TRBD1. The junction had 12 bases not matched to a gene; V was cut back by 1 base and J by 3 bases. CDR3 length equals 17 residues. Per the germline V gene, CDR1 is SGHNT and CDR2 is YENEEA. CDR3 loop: CASSLVPNRGTFYEQYF. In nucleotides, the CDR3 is TGTGCCAGCAGCTTAGTCCCCAACAGGGGCACCTTCTACGAGCAGTACTTC.

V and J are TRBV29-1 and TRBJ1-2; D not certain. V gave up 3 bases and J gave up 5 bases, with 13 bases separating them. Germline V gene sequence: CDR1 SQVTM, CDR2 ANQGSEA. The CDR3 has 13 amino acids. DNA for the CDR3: TGCAGCGTTGACCGCGGCTTAGGGTATGGCTACACCTTC. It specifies CSVDRGLGYGYTF.